The 2 T cell receptor beta chains reported below all come from one sample, sequenced in a study of blood T cells in healthy people across ages. Combining a sample-barcoded 5' primer with a J-beta primer mix, a second PCR ran for roughly 7 to 11 cycles. TCRdb redid the calling of the 5' RACE reads with MiXCR, one entry per CDR3 protein. The sample has hundreds of thousands of distinct CDR3 sequences, around 48% seen once. The sequencing sample was made of blood. The receptor source for this set is a woman aged 55-70 years in good health.

The chain couples TRBV7-2 to TRBJ2-1, with 12 bases matching TRBD2. The CDR3 loop spans 17 amino acids. After removal of 5 bases from V and 8 bases from J, the junction contained 13 bases not matched to a gene. CDR1 is SGHTA and CDR2 is FQGNSA in the germline V gene. The DNA for the CDR3 is TGTGCCAGCAGCCCCCAACGACTAGCGGGAGTGGGGGATGAGCAGTTCTTC. Its protein is CASSPQRLAGVGDEQFF.

This chain uses TRBV15 with TRBJ2-5, with TRBD1 matching over 8 bases. CDR1 and CDR2 (germline): LNHNV, YYDKDF (reference sequence). J was trimmed by 5 bases and V by 1 base; bases with no gene match: 6. This CDR3 has 15 residues. This CDR3 reads CATSRARTGLETQYF. The CDR3 coding sequence is TGTGCCACCAGCAGAGCCCGGACAGGGTTGGAGACCCAGTACTTC.